This TCR beta chain is drawn from a study of siplizumab effects on memory and regulatory T cells (dated by TCRdb to about 2019). Background for the entire study: The study looked at the effect of siplizumab, an anti-CD2 antibody, on alloreactive T-cell subsets in allogeneic mixed lymphocyte reactions made from human PBMCs. The investigation overall reported the following: For roughly 75-95% of proliferating CD4+ or CD8+ clones, no naive or memory phenotype could be assigned. Because sequences below about 10^-5 frequency were poorly captured, only a minor fraction of alloreactive clones could be mapped to unstimulated subsets. Among mappable alloreactive CD4+ clones, an average Treg-derived fraction of about 70% was observed with siplizumab, compared with 26.9% in control reactions. Whether proliferating Tregs from siplizumab cultures actually had suppressive function was not functionally confirmed. The cumulative frequency of alloreactive sequences that could be traced back to unstimulated CD4+ memory T cells was significantly reduced by siplizumab. Unstimulated naive T cells appeared to be more diverse than memory T cells, and naive cells seemed to make a substantial contribution to the alloresponse.

For this clone: The antigen it recognizes is unknown. Per-base quality was not reported, and no clone a single base away is much larger than it.

Receptor libraries were prepared by the immunoSEQ multiplex PCR assay. The deep sequencing platform assayed approximately 10^5 TCR templates per sample. Genomic DNA extracted from sorted T cells was the material used for TCRbeta CDR3 sequencing. The study's own analysis went as follows. The R programming language was used for clonal analysis of the TCRbeta CDR3 data. Alloreactive CD4+ and CD8+ clones were identified by comparing unstimulated samples to CFSE-low samples taken after the reaction. By matching sequences to the repertoires of sorted unstimulated Treg and non-Treg cells, each alloreactive CD4+ clone was assigned a regulatory or non-regulatory origin. TCRdb carries this immuneACCESS record with in-frame sequences only. Its versions omit some clonotypes, under half of them owing to an unresolved V gene in the studies checked, with the rest unexplained. For V, J and clone size, that table is used; D and trimming come from the DNA. The sample table contains tens of thousands of clones; only one count was recorded for roughly 87% of them. The ten top clones hold around 1.6% of the sample.

Looking up the germline V gene yields CDR1 MNHNS and CDR2 SASEGT. At the junction V is shortened by 2 bases and J by 2 bases, with 14 bases in between. Inclusive of the bounding cysteine and phenylalanine, the CDR3 is 16 residues long. Only the CDR3 region is kept as DNA, spanning 48 bases read in frame from base 1. TCRbeta CDR3 sequencing was performed on sorted unstimulated T cells and on proliferating T cells recovered from mixed lymphocyte reactions. Fresh whole blood from 9 to 11 HLA-typed healthy donors was used to isolate PBMCs. To map where alloreactive clones came from, unstimulated CD4+ regulatory T cells were FACS-sorted.

The specimen was Tregs sorted from blood. Recombination linked TRBV6-1 to TRBJ2-3; the D segment cannot be called with confidence. This TCR derives from a human donor in good health. The CDR3 sequence is CASSEYRLSYTDTQYF. The DNA sequence is as follows: TGTGCCAGCAGTGAATATCGACTCTCTTACACAGATACGCAGTATTTT.